Below, 14 T cell receptor beta chains from the same sample are listed, as sequenced in a study of T cell responses to AZD1222 COVID-19 vaccine. The table came from immunoSEQ multiplex PCR; TCRdb's copy has only in-frame clones and leaves some out. The profile shows about 120,000 clones, about nine tenths of them singletons. The sample here was peripheral blood, taken 28 days after the second AZD1222 dose. The receptors derive from an adult who received the AZD1222 COVID-19 vaccine.

This clone was seen ten or more times. The chain is built from TRBV6-4 and TRBJ2-3; possible D gene TRBD2, 7 bases. Germline V gene lookup returns CDR1 MRHNA and CDR2 SNTAGT. Deletions cut 3 bases from V and 2 bases from J, with 15 bases between. There are 16 residues in the CDR3. The CDR3 nucleotides are TGTGCCAGCAGTGATGGACGGGGGGCGCTCACAGATACGCAGTATTTT. Translating it yields CASSDGRGALTDTQYF.

CDR3 coding DNA: TGTGCCACCGGGACAGGGCTCCTATTCACTGAAGCTTTCTTT. This encodes CATGTGLLFTEAFF. This rearrangement joins TRBV6-5 to TRBJ1-1; 9 bases line up with TRBD1. The CDR3 has 14 residues. Germline-derived CDR1 and CDR2 are MNHEY and SVGAGI. The V gene end was trimmed by 10 bases and the J gene end by 4 bases; junction bases not matched to a gene: 10.

This chain connects TRBV7-3 to TRBJ2-1, with 7 bases lining up with TRBD2. There are 14 residues in the CDR3. After removal of 4 bases from V and 3 bases from J, the junction contained 3 bases not matched to a gene. Germline CDR1 SGHTA, CDR2 FQGTGA. DNA of the CDR3: TGTGCCAGCAGCTGGGGGGGTAACTACAATGAGCAGTTCTTC. It yields the protein CASSWGGNYNEQFF.

This sequence joins TRBV5-1 and TRBJ1-2; TRBD1 aligns across 11 bases. The J segment lost 9 bases and the V segment lost 4 bases, leaving 11 bases of the junction unmatched. This CDR3 is 15 amino acids long. Germline loops: CDR1 SGHRS, CDR2 YFSETQ. In nucleotides, the CDR3 is TGCGCCAGCAGCCTCTTCCGGACAGGGGGCGACAGCTACACCTTC. Protein: CASSLFRTGGDSYTF.

This chain uses TRBV3-1 (or the pseudogene TRBV3-2) with TRBJ1-2; 9 nucleotides match TRBD1. The CDR3 has 13 residues. Losses at the gene ends were 1 base for V and 8 bases for J; bases not matched to a gene: 2. Germline CDR1 reads LGHDT; CDR2 reads YNNKEL (reference sequence). DNA for the CDR3: TGTGCCAGCAGCCAAGCGACAGGGGGAGGCTACACCTTC. Translation: CASSQATGGGYTF.

CDR3 sequence: CSVVLTTEAFF. The CDR3 region has the DNA TGCAGCGTTGTTTTAACGACTGAAGCTTTCTTT. The J gene is TRBJ1-1, the V gene TRBV29-1; D gene uncertain. The CDR3 length is 11 residues. Germline loops: CDR1 SQVTM, CDR2 ANQGSEA. V was shortened by 4 bases and J by 5 bases, with 8 bases between the two germline ends.

The V and J genes are TRBV4-2 and TRBJ1-4; D is unclear. The germline V and J ends were trimmed by 10 bases and 6 bases, with 18 bases remaining between them. The CDR3 has 14 residues. The germline V gene encodes CDR1 LGHNA and CDR2 YNFKEQ. The CDR3 sequence is CATKAGQRDEKLFF. Written as DNA, the CDR3 is TGTGCCACTAAAGCTGGGCAGAGGGATGAAAAACTGTTTTTT.

The chain employs TRBV30 and TRBJ1-3, with 10 bases aligning to TRBD1. V gave up 6 bases and J gave up 3 bases; unmatched junction bases: 14. The CDR3 sequence is 17 residues long. Germline V lookup: CDR1 GTSNPN, CDR2 SVGIG (reference sequence). CDR3 nucleotides: TGTGCCTGTCACCCACCTACCGGGACAGGGGATGGAAACACCATATATTTT. It yields the protein CACHPPTGTGDGNTIYF.

This chain links TRBV19 with TRBJ2-2, with a weak D call TRBD2 (6 bases). The CDR3 has 16 residues. Germline V gene data show CDR1 as LNHDA and CDR2 as SQIVND (reference sequence). Trimming left V 2 bases short and J 0 bases short, with 10 bases between. CDR3 coding DNA: TGTGCCAGTAGTATATCGGGCGGGGCGAACACCGGGGAGCTGTTTTTT. It encodes CASSISGGANTGELFF.

This chain joins TRBV30 and TRBJ1-5; D not resolved. Germline CDR1 reads GTSNPN; CDR2 reads SVGIG (reference sequence). Trimming pared 2 bases from V and 5 bases from J, leaving 10 bases between. The CDR3 has 13 amino acids. The CDR3 DNA sequence: TGTGCCTGGAGTATTGCTGATTATCAGCCCCAGCATTTT. It is translated as CAWSIADYQPQHF.

The chain employs TRBV5-1 and TRBJ2-1; TRBD2 agrees at 8 bases. Germline assignment: CDR1 SGHRS and CDR2 YFSETQ. With V trimmed by 5 bases and J by 5 bases, 6 bases remained unmatched. The CDR3 spans 14 residues. CDR3 protein: CASSPTGGNNEQFF. CDR3 sequence (DNA): TGCGCCAGCAGTCCCACGGGGGGGAACAATGAGCAGTTCTTC.

This clone was seen a handful of times. The CDR3 protein is CASSDGTGGVEQYF. The CDR3 DNA follows: TGTGCCAGCAGTGACGGGACAGGGGGCGTGGAGCAGTACTTC. The chain has TRBV6-1 and TRBJ2-7; 12 positions match TRBD1. Per the germline V gene, CDR1 is MNHNS and CDR2 is SASEGT. The CDR3 runs to 14 residues. The ends lost 3 bases at V and 7 bases at J; junction bases unmatched: 4.

The J gene is TRBJ1-4, the V gene TRBV6-1; D unresolved. The CDR3 is made up of 18 amino acids. The V gene's germline CDR1 is MNHNS and CDR2 SASEGT. V gave up 0 bases and J gave up 0 bases, with 14 bases separating them. CDR3 in DNA: TGTGCCAGCAGTGAAGCCCCGATGTCGCATGCAACTAATGAAAAACTGTTTTTT. It codes for CASSEAPMSHATNEKLFF.

This clone was seen once. V and J are TRBV14 and TRBJ1-2, with a weak D call TRBD1 (5 bases). Germline values: CDR1 SGHDN, CDR2 FVKESK. The CDR3 has 15 residues. V was clipped by 0 bases and J by 5 bases, with 13 bases between them. CDR3 coding DNA: TGTGCCAGCAGCCAAGATCACGGGACGGAGTATGGCTACACCTTC. It yields the protein CASSQDHGTEYGYTF. The full variable domain, with the rest looked up from reference TRBV14 and TRBJ1-2, is EAGVTQFPSHSVIEKGQTVTLRCDPISGHDNLYWYRRVMGKEIKFLLHFVKESKQDESGMPNNRFLAERTGGTYSTLKVQPAELEDSGVYFCASSQDHGTEYGYTFGSGTRLTVV.